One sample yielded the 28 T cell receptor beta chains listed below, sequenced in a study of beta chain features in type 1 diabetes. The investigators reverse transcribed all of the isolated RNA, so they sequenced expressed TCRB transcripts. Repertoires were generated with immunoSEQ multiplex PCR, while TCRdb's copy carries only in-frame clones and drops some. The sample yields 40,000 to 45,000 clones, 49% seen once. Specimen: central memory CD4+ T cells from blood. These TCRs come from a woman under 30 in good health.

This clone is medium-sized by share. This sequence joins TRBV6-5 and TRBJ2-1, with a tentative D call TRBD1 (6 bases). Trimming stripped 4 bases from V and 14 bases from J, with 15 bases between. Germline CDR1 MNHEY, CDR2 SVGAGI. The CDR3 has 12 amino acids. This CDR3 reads CASSSPGAGEFF. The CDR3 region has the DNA TGTGCCAGCAGTTCCCCCGGCGCAGGGGAGTTCTTC.

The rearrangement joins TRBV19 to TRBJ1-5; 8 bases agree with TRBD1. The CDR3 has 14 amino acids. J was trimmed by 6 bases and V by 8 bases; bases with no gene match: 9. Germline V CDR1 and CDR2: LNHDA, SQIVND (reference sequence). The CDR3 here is CASGTGGPSQPQHF. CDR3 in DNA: TGTGCCAGTGGAACAGGGGGTCCTAGTCAGCCCCAGCATTTT.

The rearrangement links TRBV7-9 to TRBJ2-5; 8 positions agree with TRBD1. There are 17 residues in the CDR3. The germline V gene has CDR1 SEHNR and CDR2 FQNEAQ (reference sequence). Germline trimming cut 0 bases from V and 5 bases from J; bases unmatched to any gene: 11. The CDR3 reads CASSLANDRGGWETQYF. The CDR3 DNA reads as TGTGCCAGCAGCTTAGCGAATGACAGGGGCGGATGGGAGACCCAGTACTTC.

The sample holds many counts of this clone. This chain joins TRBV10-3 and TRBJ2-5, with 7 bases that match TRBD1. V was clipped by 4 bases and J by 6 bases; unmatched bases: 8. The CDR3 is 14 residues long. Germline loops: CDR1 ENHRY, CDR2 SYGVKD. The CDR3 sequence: CAISGTGSSKTQYF. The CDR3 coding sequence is TGTGCCATCAGTGGGACAGGAAGCTCGAAGACCCAGTACTTC.

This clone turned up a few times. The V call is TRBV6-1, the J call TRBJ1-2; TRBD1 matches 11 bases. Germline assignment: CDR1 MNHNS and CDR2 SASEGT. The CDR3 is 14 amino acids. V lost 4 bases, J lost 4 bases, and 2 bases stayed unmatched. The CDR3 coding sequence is TGTGCCAGCAGTGGGACAGGGGGCGCCTATGGCTACACCTTC. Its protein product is CASSGTGGAYGYTF.

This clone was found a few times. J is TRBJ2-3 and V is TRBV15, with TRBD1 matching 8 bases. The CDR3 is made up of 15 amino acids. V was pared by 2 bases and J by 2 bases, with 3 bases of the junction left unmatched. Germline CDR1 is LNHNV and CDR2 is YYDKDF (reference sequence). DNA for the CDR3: TGTGCCACCAGCAGAAGACAGGGGAACACAGATACGCAGTATTTT. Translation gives CATSRRQGNTDTQYF.

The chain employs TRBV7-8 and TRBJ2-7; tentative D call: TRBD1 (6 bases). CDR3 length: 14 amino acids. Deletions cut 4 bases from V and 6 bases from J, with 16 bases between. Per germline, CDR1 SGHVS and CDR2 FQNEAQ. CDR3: CASSSISQGLEQYF. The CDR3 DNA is TGTGCCAGCAGCTCTATATCTCAGGGGCTCGAGCAGTACTTC.

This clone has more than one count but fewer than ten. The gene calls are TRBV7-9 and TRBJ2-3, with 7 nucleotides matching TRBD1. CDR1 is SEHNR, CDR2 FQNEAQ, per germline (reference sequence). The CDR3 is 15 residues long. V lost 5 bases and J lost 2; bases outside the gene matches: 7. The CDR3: CASSQGGSPTDTQYF. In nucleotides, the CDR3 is TGTGCCAGCAGCCAAGGGGGCAGTCCCACAGATACGCAGTATTTT.

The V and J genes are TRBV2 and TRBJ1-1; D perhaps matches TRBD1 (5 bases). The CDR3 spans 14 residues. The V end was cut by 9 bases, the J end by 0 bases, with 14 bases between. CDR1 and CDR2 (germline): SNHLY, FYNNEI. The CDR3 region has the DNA TGTGCCAGGCGGGACTCGTCGATGAACACTGAAGCTTTCTTT. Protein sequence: CARRDSSMNTEAFF.

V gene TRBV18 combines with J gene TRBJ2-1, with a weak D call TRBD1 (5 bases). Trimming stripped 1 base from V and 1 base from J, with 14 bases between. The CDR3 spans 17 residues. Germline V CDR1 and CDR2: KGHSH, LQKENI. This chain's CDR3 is CASSPRSGNPSYNEQFF. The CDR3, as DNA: TGTGCCAGCTCACCACGCTCAGGGAACCCTTCCTACAATGAGCAGTTCTTC. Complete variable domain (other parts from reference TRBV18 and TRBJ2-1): NAGVMQNPRHLVRRRGQEARLRCSPMKGHSHVYWYRQLPEEGLKFMVYLQKENIIDESGMPKERFSAEFPKEGPSILRIQQVVRGDSAAYFCASSPRSGNPSYNEQFFGPGTRLTVL.

CDR3 in amino acids: CSVRVDTQYF. The CDR3 DNA sequence: TGCAGTGTACGGGTGGATACGCAGTATTTT. V and J are TRBV20-1 and TRBJ2-3; unclear D gene. Germline V gene sequence: CDR1 DFQATT, CDR2 SNEGSKA (reference sequence). The CDR3 contains 10 residues. V was clipped by 7 bases and J by 6 bases, with 8 bases between them.

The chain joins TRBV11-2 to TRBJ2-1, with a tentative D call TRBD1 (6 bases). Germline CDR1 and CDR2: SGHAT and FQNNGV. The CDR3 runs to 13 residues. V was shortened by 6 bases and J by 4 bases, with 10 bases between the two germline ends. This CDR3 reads CASRNQGYNEQFF. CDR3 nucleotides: TGTGCCAGCAGAAATCAGGGGTACAATGAGCAGTTCTTC.

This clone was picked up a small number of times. CDR3 bases: TGTGCCAGCACAGAATCCTACAATGAGCAGTTCTTC. It translates to CASTESYNEQFF. The chain couples TRBV6-1 to TRBJ2-1; no clear D. Germline V gives CDR1 MNHNS, CDR2 SASEGT. The CDR3 contains 12 residues. Trimming pared 7 bases from V and 1 base from J, leaving 5 bases between.

As DNA, the CDR3 is TGTGCCAGCAGTTTACCCTTGAATTCACCCCTCCACTTT. Amino acid sequence: CASSLPLNSPLHF. The rearrangement links TRBV28 to TRBJ1-6; D is unclear. There are 13 residues in the CDR3. Trimming cost V 2 bases and J 7 bases, with 6 bases left between them. Germline loops: CDR1 MDHEN, CDR2 SYDVKM.

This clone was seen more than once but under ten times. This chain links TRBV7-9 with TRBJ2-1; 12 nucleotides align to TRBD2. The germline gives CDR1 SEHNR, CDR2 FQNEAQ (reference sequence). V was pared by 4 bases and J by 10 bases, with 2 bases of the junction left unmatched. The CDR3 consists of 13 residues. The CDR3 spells CASSSLAGGEQFF. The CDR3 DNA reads TGTGCCAGCAGCTCGCTAGCGGGAGGGGAGCAGTTCTTC.

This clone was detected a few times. CDR3 in amino acids: CASSPRSHEQYF. For the CDR3, the DNA is TGTGCCAGTAGTCCCCGGTCCCACGAGCAGTACTTC. The V gene is TRBV19, the J gene TRBJ2-7; D unresolved. This CDR3 contains 12 residues. Germline CDR1 LNHDA, CDR2 SQIVND (reference sequence). V lost 5 bases to trimming and J lost 5 bases, with 10 bases between them. Filled out from reference TRBV19 and TRBJ2-7, the complete variable domain reads DGGITQSPKYLFRKEGQNVTLSCEQNLNHDAMYWYRQDPGQGLRLIYYSQIVNDFQKGDIAEGYSVSREKKESFPLTVTSAQKNPTAFYLCASSPRSHEQYFGPGTRLTVT.

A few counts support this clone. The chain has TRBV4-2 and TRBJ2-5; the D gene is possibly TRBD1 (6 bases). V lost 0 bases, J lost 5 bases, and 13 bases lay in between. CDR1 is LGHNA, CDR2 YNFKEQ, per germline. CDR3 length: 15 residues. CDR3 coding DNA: TGTGCCAGCAGCCAAGATAAGCCAGGGGACGAGACCCAGTACTTC. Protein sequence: CASSQDKPGDETQYF.

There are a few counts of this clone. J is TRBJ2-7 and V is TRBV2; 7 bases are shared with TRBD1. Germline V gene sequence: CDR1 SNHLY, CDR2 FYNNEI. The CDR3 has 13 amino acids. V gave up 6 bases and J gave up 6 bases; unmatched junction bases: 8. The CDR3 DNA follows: TGTGCCAGCAGCGGAACAGGGGAAGGCGAGCAGTACTTC. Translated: CASSGTGEGEQYF. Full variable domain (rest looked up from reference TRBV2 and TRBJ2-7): EPEVTQTPSHQVTQMGQEVILRCVPISNHLYFYWYRQILGQKVEFLVSFYNNEISEKSEIFDDQFSVERPDGSNFTLKIRSTKLEDSAMYFCASSGTGEGEQYFGPGTRLTVT.

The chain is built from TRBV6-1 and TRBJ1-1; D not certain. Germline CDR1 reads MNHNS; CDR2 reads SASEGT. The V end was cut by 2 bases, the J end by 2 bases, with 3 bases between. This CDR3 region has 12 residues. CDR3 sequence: CASSETNTEAFF. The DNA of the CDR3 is TGTGCCAGCAGTGAAACTAACACTGAAGCTTTCTTT.

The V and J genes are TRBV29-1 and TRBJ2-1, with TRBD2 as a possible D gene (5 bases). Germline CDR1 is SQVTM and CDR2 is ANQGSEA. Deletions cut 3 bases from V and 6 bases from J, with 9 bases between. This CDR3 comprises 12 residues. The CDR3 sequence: CSVDPSGNEQFF. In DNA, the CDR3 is TGCAGCGTTGATCCCAGCGGCAATGAGCAGTTCTTC.

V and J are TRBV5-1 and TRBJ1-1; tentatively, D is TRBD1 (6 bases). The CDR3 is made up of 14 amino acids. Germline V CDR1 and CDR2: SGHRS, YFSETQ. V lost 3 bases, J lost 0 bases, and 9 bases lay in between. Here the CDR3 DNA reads TGCGCCAGCAGCTGGACAGTTTTGAACACTGAAGCTTTCTTT. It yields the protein CASSWTVLNTEAFF.

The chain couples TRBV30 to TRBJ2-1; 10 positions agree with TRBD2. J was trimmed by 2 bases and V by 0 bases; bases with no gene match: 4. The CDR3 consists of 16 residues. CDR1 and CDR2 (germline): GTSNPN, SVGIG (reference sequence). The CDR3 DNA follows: TGTGCCTGGAGTGTAGCTAGCGGGGGACCCTACAATGAGCAGTTCTTC. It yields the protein CAWSVASGGPYNEQFF. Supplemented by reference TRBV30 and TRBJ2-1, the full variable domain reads SQTIHQWPATLVQPVGSPLSLECTVEGTSNPNLYWYRQAAGRGLQLLFYSVGIGQISSEVPQNLSASRPQDRQFILSSKKLLLSDSGFYLCAWSVASGGPYNEQFFGPGTRLTVL.

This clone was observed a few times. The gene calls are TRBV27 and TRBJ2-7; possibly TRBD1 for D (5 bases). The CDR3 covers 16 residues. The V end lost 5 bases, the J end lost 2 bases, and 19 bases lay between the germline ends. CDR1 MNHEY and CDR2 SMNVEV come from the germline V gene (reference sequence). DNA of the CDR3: TGTGCCAGCAGTCCGCCCATAGGGCAGGGTCCCTACGAGCAGTACTTC. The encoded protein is CASSPPIGQGPYEQYF.

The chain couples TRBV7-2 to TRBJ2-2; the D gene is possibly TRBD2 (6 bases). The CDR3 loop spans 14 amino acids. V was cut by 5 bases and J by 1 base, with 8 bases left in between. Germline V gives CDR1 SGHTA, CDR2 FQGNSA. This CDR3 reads CASSRLGNTGELFF. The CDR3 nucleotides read TGTGCCAGCAGCCGACTAGGGAACACCGGGGAGCTGTTTTTT.

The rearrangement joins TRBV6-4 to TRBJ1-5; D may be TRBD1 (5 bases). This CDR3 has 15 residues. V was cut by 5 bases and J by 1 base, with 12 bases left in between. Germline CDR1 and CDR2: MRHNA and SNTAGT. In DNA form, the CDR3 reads TGTGCCAGCAGTTTTAAGACAGAGAGCAATCAGCCCCAGCATTTT. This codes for CASSFKTESNQPQHF.

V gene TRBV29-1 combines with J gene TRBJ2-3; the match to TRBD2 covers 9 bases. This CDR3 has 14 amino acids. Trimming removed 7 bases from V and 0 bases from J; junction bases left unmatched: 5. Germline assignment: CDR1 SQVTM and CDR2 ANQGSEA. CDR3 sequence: CSAQTSGSTDTQYF. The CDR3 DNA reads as TGCAGCGCTCAAACTAGCGGGAGCACAGATACGCAGTATTTT.

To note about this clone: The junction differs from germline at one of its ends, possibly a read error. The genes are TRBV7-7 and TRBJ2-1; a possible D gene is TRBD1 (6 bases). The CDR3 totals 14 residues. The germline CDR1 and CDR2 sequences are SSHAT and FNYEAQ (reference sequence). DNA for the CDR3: TGTGCTAGCAGCTTAGCCGGGCAGGGGAATGAGCAGTTCTTC. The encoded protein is CASSLAGQGNEQFF. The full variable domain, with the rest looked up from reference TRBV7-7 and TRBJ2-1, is GAGVSQSPRYKVTKRGQDVTLRCDPISSHATLYWYQQALGQGPEFLTYFNYEAQPDKSGLPSDRFSAERPEGSISTLTIQRTEQRDSAMYRCASSLAGQGNEQFFGPGTRLTVL.

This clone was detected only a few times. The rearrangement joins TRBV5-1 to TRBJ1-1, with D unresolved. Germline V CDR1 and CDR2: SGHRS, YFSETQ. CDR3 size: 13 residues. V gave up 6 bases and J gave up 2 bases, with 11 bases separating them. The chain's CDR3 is CASTENSNTEAFF. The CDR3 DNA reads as TGCGCCAGCACCGAGAATAGTAACACTGAAGCTTTCTTT.